The sample holds a few counts of the clone carrying this T cell receptor beta chain. As yet, its antigen is unknown. The CDR3 has 14 amino acids. The V gene's germline CDR1 is SGHRS and CDR2 YFSETQ. Trimming shortened V by 4 bases and J by 2 bases, and 10 bases separated the two germline ends. Each TCR beta library was made by quantitative 5'-RACE that incorporated molecular barcodes. TCRdb recomputed calls from the 5' RACE reads with MiXCR, one row per CDR3 protein. The sample has some 350,000 distinct CDR3 sequences; roughly 15% are singletons. This entry comes from a study of CD8 T cells in ankylosing spondylitis. Study results and caveats: Reportedly, disease-linked clones are significantly enriched in ankylosing spondylitis patients' matched synovial fluid. In synovial fluid and blood from reactive arthritis, some motif variants were previously reported.

The sample taken for sequencing was blood, either unsorted or a sorted T cell fraction (not recorded which). This sequence joins TRBV5-1 and TRBJ1-3; D ambiguous. This sequence was found in a male donor with ankylosing spondylitis or in good health (not recorded which). This CDR3 reads CASSQRGTGNTIYF. The DNA of the CDR3 is TGCGCCAGCAGCCAAAGAGGAACTGGAAACACCATATATTTT.